Below are 26 T cell receptor beta chains sequenced from a single sample in a study of T cells in Graves' hyperthyroidism and ophthalmopathy. The investigators amplified TCR beta CDR3 regions from RNA transcripts. A set of HTBI primers served as the primers for a first-round RT-PCR of the TCR CDR3. MiXCR was run by TCRdb on the multiplex PCR reads, yielding one entry per CDR3 protein. The data contain fewer than 350,000 distinct CDR3 sequences, less than 20% of them singletons. Sequences were obtained from blood. Receptors originate from a woman aged 35 to 49 with Graves' ophthalmopathy.

This clonotype has just one count. The chain carries TRBV15 and TRBJ1-2; 7 nucleotides line up with TRBD1. Germline lookup yields CDR1 LNHNV and CDR2 YYDKDF (reference sequence). This CDR3 spans 14 amino acids. The J segment lost 5 bases and the V segment lost 5 bases, leaving 8 bases of the junction unmatched. CDR3 residues: CATSHRTGEYGYTF. The CDR3 coding sequence is TGTGCCACCAGCCATCGGACAGGAGAATATGGCTACACCTTC.

This clonotype was observed at least ten times. The V call is TRBV11-1, the J call TRBJ2-7; D ambiguous. The CDR3 sequence is 12 residues long. V lost 5 bases to trimming and J lost 3 bases, with 8 bases between them. Germline CDR1 is SGHAT and CDR2 is FQDESV (reference sequence). Here the CDR3 DNA reads TGTGCCAGCAGCCAAAGGAACTACGAGCAGTACTTC. Residues: CASSQRNYEQYF.

This clonotype was detected many times. DNA of the CDR3: TGTGCCAGCAGTGACGCGGGACAGGGGGCCGAGACCCAGTACTTC. Amino acids: CASSDAGQGAETQYF. The chain couples TRBV6-1 to TRBJ2-5, with 12 bases aligning to TRBD1. Trimming cost V 3 bases and J 5 bases; bases outside gene matches: 4. Germline loops: CDR1 MNHNS, CDR2 SASEGT. This CDR3 region has 15 residues.

This clonotype has a count of ten or more. One end of the junction does not line up with germline, which may come from a read error. V gene TRBV6-1 combines with J gene TRBJ2-7; 7 bases are a match to TRBD1. Germline V gene data show CDR1 as MNHNS and CDR2 as SASEGT. This CDR3 is built from 15 residues. The CDR3 spells CANSPGQRTSYEQYF. CDR3 nucleotides: TGTGCCAACAGTCCGGGACAGAGGACCTCCTACGAGCAGTACTTC.

This clonotype has a count of ten or more. V is TRBV7-2 and J is TRBJ1-1; perhaps TRBD1 as D (6 bases). The CDR3 is 14 amino acids. Trimming removed 4 bases from V and 6 bases from J, with 15 bases in between. Per germline, CDR1 SGHTA and CDR2 FQGNSA. CDR3 sequence: CASSSIGGVAEAFF. DNA for the CDR3: TGTGCCAGCAGCTCCATTGGGGGCGTCGCTGAAGCTTTCTTT.

This clonotype is a singleton in its sample. Since a much larger clone is just one base distant, this may be a read error. This chain links TRBV7-4 with TRBJ2-2; D unclear. Looked up from germline, CDR1 is SGHVT and CDR2 is SQSDAQ. Trimming pared 3 bases from V and 6 bases from J, leaving 23 bases between. This CDR3 is built from 18 residues. The CDR3 is CASSLAPGTEEMAGELFF. CDR3 nucleotides: TGTGCCAGCAGCTTGGCCCCTGGAACAGAGGAAATGGCCGGGGAGCTGTTTTTT. Using reference TRBV7-4 and TRBJ2-2 for the parts outside the CDR3, the full variable domain is GAGVSQSPRYKVAKRGRDVALRCDSISGHVTLYWYRQTLGQGSEVLTYSQSDAQRDKSGRPSGRFSAERPERSVSTLKIQRTEQGDSAVYLCASSLAPGTEEMAGELFFGEGSRLTVL.

This clonotype was recorded many times. The CDR3 reads CASSSDRGKETQYF. The CDR3 DNA follows: TGTGCCAGCAGTTCGGACAGGGGCAAAGAGACCCAGTACTTC. The chain couples TRBV2 to TRBJ2-5; 9 nucleotides align to TRBD1. This CDR3 spans 14 amino acids. Trimming cost V 5 bases and J 3 bases; bases outside gene matches: 4. Germline CDR1 and CDR2: SNHLY and FYNNEI. Full variable domain (remainder filled in from reference TRBV2 and TRBJ2-5): EPEVTQTPSHQVTQMGQEVILRCVPISNHLYFYWYRQILGQKVEFLVSFYNNEISEKSEIFDDQFSVERPDGSNFTLKIRSTKLEDSAMYFCASSSDRGKETQYFGPGTRLLVL.

Many counts were recorded for this clonotype. The chain carries TRBV10-3 and TRBJ1-1, with 9 positions matching TRBD1. V lost 6 bases and J lost 1; bases outside the gene matches: 9. CDR1 and CDR2 (germline): ENHRY, SYGVKD. The CDR3 contains 16 residues. The CDR3 region is CAIREKQGAGNTEAFF. The CDR3 DNA reads as TGTGCCATCAGGGAAAAACAGGGGGCCGGGAACACTGAAGCTTTCTTT.

Points on this clonotype: Just one base apart from a much larger clone, this may be a read error. V usage is TRBV6-1 and J usage is TRBJ2-7; 10 nucleotides agree with TRBD1. The CDR3 consists of 15 residues. The V gene's germline CDR1 is MNHNS and CDR2 SASEGT. The CDR3 here is CVSSEARTGGYEQYF. CDR3 DNA: TGTGTCAGCAGCGAAGCCAGGACAGGGGGCTACGAGCAGTACTTC.

This clonotype was seen a few times. CDR3 in amino acids: CASSQEGDRGGGEQYF. The CDR3 bases are TGTGCCAGCAGCCAAGAGGGGGACAGGGGCGGTGGCGAGCAGTACTTC. The rearrangement links TRBV3-1 to TRBJ2-7; 10 bases are shared with TRBD1. The CDR3 has 16 amino acids. Unmatched junction bases numbered 8, after V lost 0 bases and J lost 6 bases. CDR1 is LGHDT and CDR2 is YNNKEL in the germline V gene (reference sequence).

At least ten counts were recorded for this clonotype. This rearrangement joins TRBV28 to TRBJ1-5; tentatively, D is TRBD1 (5 bases). V lost 9 bases and J lost 4, with 10 bases in between. The germline CDR1 and CDR2 sequences are MDHEN and SYDVKM. The CDR3 has 12 residues. Here the CDR3 reads CASGTFNQPQHF. DNA of the CDR3: TGTGCCAGTGGGACTTTTAATCAGCCCCAGCATTTT.

The table lists this clonotype with many counts. The rearrangement joins TRBV2 to TRBJ2-2, with D perhaps matching TRBD1 (6 bases). The CDR3 length is 15 residues. Germline V gene data show CDR1 as SNHLY and CDR2 as FYNNEI. The V and J ends lost 3 bases and 7 bases respectively, with 15 bases between them. The CDR3 region is CASSDRQATGGELFF. The CDR3 DNA sequence: TGTGCCAGCAGTGACAGACAGGCCACGGGCGGGGAGCTGTTTTTT. Full variable domain (outside the CDR3, taken from reference TRBV2 and TRBJ2-2): EPEVTQTPSHQVTQMGQEVILRCVPISNHLYFYWYRQILGQKVEFLVSFYNNEISEKSEIFDDQFSVERPDGSNFTLKIRSTKLEDSAMYFCASSDRQATGGELFFGEGSRLTVL.

This clonotype was seen many times. This rearrangement joins TRBV7-6 to TRBJ2-7, with a weak D call TRBD2 (6 bases). CDR3 size: 14 residues. V dropped 5 bases and J dropped 2 bases, with 13 bases sitting between them. CDR1 and CDR2 (germline): SGHVS, FNYEAQ. CDR3 sequence reads: CASSPRSGPYEQYF. For the CDR3, the DNA is TGTGCCAGCAGCCCCCGGAGCGGGCCCTACGAGCAGTACTTC.

This clonotype was recorded many times. The V call is TRBV12-3 or TRBV12-4, the J call TRBJ1-2; unclear D gene. This CDR3 has 13 residues. V gave up 4 bases and J gave up 5 bases, with 11 bases separating them. CDR3: CASSSSTTYGYTF. CDR3 bases: TGTGCCAGCAGTTCATCAACCACATATGGCTACACCTTC.

This clonotype appeared a few times. This CDR3 is missing its conserved last phenylalanine or tryptophan, likely due to a read error. The chain employs TRBV5-1 and TRBJ1-3; maybe TRBD1 (5 bases). The CDR3 contains 16 residues. Germline V gene data show CDR1 as SGHRS and CDR2 as YFSETQ. V gave up 5 bases and J gave up 4 bases, with 19 bases separating them. The DNA for the CDR3 is TGCGCCAGCAGGCCACCTGGGGACCATGGAGGAAACACCATATATCTT. Its translation: CASRPPGDHGGNTIYL.

This clonotype was counted many times. This sequence joins TRBV7-8 and TRBJ2-2; D possibly matches TRBD1 or TRBD2 (5 bases each). CDR3 length equals 14 residues. V shed 6 bases and J shed 4 bases, with 12 bases lying between them. From germline, CDR1 is SGHVS and CDR2 FQNEAQ. The CDR3 DNA follows: TGTGCCAGCAGACAAGTGGGGGTCACCGGGGAGCTGTTTTTT. Its protein is CASRQVGVTGELFF.

The chain recombines TRBV12-3 or TRBV12-4 with TRBJ2-2; D is perhaps TRBD2 (7 bases). V lost 1 base, J lost 1 base, and 13 bases lay in between. The CDR3 extends over 17 amino acids. This CDR3 is CASSLGLGGVNTGELFF. The DNA for the CDR3 is TGTGCCAGCAGTTTAGGTCTAGGGGGGGTGAACACCGGGGAGCTGTTTTTT.

This clonotype was picked up many times. The chain combines TRBV30 with TRBJ2-7; TRBD1 is a possible D gene (5 bases). V was pared by 0 bases and J by 2 bases, with 20 bases between. The CDR3 length is 17 residues. The germline V gene has CDR1 GTSNPN and CDR2 SVGIG (reference sequence). The CDR3: CAWSVAGGWIGAYEQYF. The CDR3 DNA reads TGTGCCTGGAGTGTGGCTGGTGGGTGGATAGGGGCCTACGAGCAGTACTTC.

This clonotype occurred many times. The chain employs TRBV27 and TRBJ1-5, with unresolved D. The CDR3 consists of 15 residues. Between the trimmed V and J ends, which lost 2 bases and 5 bases, there was a span of 13 bases. Per germline, CDR1 MNHEY and CDR2 SMNVEV (reference sequence). CDR3 sequence reads: CASSLKGGRHQPQHF. Here the CDR3 DNA reads TGTGCCAGCAGTTTAAAGGGCGGAAGGCATCAGCCCCAGCATTTT.

This chain uses TRBV12-3 or TRBV12-4 with TRBJ1-3; TRBD1 might be the D (5 bases). The CDR3 has 16 residues. V lost 3 bases and J 0 bases, leaving 12 bases between the germline ends. The CDR3 loop reads CASSFHGGASGNTIYF. DNA for the CDR3: TGTGCCAGCAGTTTCCACGGAGGGGCCTCTGGAAACACCATATATTTT.

This clonotype was seen ten or more times. This chain uses TRBV12-3 or TRBV12-4 with TRBJ2-7; the D is unclear. The V end was cut by 6 bases, the J end by 0 bases, with 9 bases between. The CDR3 length is 13 residues. CDR3 in amino acids: CASRDPSSYEQYF. CDR3 DNA sequence: TGTGCCAGCAGGGACCCCAGCTCCTACGAGCAGTACTTC.

This clonotype was observed many times. A much more abundant neighbour one base away suggests this may be a read error. This chain joins TRBV19 and TRBJ2-5; maybe TRBD1 (5 bases). Germline CDR1 LNHDA, CDR2 SQIVND (reference sequence). The CDR3 sequence is 12 residues long. V lost 7 bases, J lost 7 bases, and 13 bases lay in between. The CDR3: CASTTVRGTQYF. As DNA, the CDR3 is TGTGCCAGTACGACAGTCCGCGGGACCCAGTACTTC. The entire variable domain, with the rest obtained from reference TRBV19 and TRBJ2-5, is as follows: DGGITQSPKYLFRKEGQNVTLSCEQNLNHDAMYWYRQDPGQGLRLIYYSQIVNDFQKGDIAEGYSVSREKKESFPLTVTSAQKNPTAFYLCASTTVRGTQYFGPGTRLLVL.

The table lists this clonotype with many counts. A junction boundary mismatches the germline segment, possibly from a read error. The chain links TRBV7-2 to TRBJ1-3; tentatively, D is TRBD1 (5 bases). The CDR3 consists of 12 residues. From germline, CDR1 is SGHTA and CDR2 FQGNSA. Here the CDR3 DNA reads TGTGCCAGCAGCTTGGACTCATGGACACTTAATTTT. Translated: CASSLDSWTLNF.

This clonotype was counted ten times or more. The CDR3 here is CASSFRGSRLAEETQYF. The CDR3 region has the DNA TGTGCCAGCAGCTTTCGAGGCTCCCGCCTTGCCGAAGAGACCCAGTACTTC. This chain uses TRBV11-1 with TRBJ2-5; D gene unclear. The germline V and J ends were trimmed by 3 bases and 3 bases, with 20 bases remaining between them. Germline CDR1 reads SGHAT; CDR2 reads FQDESV (reference sequence). This CDR3 comprises 17 residues.

This clonotype was detected only once. V usage is TRBV7-2 and J usage is TRBJ2-5, with 13 positions matching TRBD2. There are 16 residues in the CDR3. Looked up from germline, CDR1 is SGHTA and CDR2 is FQGNSA. The junction had 1 base not matched to a gene; V was cut back by 2 bases and J by 1 base. CDR3 loop: CASSLTSGRAQETQYF. CDR3 sequence (DNA): TGTGCCAGCAGCTTAACTAGCGGGAGGGCCCAAGAGACCCAGTACTTC.

The table lists this clonotype with many counts. This sequence joins TRBV7-2 and TRBJ2-5, with D perhaps matching TRBD2 (6 bases). V was clipped by 1 base and J by 5 bases, with 20 bases between them. Germline lookup yields CDR1 SGHTA and CDR2 FQGNSA. This CDR3 contains 17 residues. CDR3 in amino acids: CASSLGLGGPPQETQYF. CDR3 bases: TGTGCCAGCAGCTTAGGGTTGGGAGGCCCCCCACAGGAGACCCAGTACTTC.